This is a list of T cell receptor beta chains from one sample in a study of blood T cell repertoires in COVID-19. The repertoire was sequenced with immunoSEQ multiplex PCR; TCRdb's copy has only in-frame clones and lacks some. The profile shows under 250,000 clones, 75% to 85% of them singletons. The sequencing sample was made of peripheral blood. These receptors were taken from a man aged 45 to 65 with active or convalescent COVID-19. The CDR3 runs from the conserved cysteine through the conserved F or W. The D gene is left open where the match is weak. Rows may omit the clone size; those that give it use once, few, many or a size class.

size,V,J,D,length,DNA,CDR3
.,TRBV7-9,TRBJ2-5,TRBD1,14,TGTGCCAGCAGCTTACAGGGGACAGGGGAGACCCAGTACTTC,CASSLQGTGETQYF
once,TRBV28,TRBJ2-3,TRBD2,17,TGTGCCAGCAGTTTGGGGACTAGCGGGAGAACGTCAGATACGCAGTATTTT,CASSLGTSGRTSDTQYF
few,TRBV4-2,TRBJ1-1,.,14,TGTGCCAGCAGCCACTCCCGCGGGGCCACTGAAGCTTTCTTT,CASSHSRGATEAFF
few,TRBV7-6,TRBJ2-1,TRBD1,14,TGTGCCAGCAGCTTAAAGACAGGGGTTGATGAGCAGTTCTTC,CASSLKTGVDEQFF
.,TRBV7-8,TRBJ2-3,TRBD2,16,TGTGCCAGCAGCAGAAATAGCGGGGGGGCCGCAGATACGCAGTATTTT,CASSRNSGGAADTQYF
.,TRBV5-1,TRBJ2-2,.,14,TGCGCCACCACGGGGGTCCTGAACACCGGGGAGCTGTTTTTT,CATTGVLNTGELFF
.,TRBV4-1,TRBJ2-7,TRBD2,15,TGCGCCAGCAGCCAAGATTCGGCGGGAGGCTACGAGCAGTACTTC,CASSQDSAGGYEQYF
.,TRBV19,TRBJ1-1,.,11,TGTGCCAGTATAGGGGGAACTGAAGCTTTCTTT,CASIGGTEAFF
.,TRBV28,TRBJ2-1,TRBD2,15,TGTGCCAGCAGTTTAGGGTTCGCTAGCGGCAATGAGCAGTTCTTC,CASSLGFASGNEQFF
.,TRBV7-6,TRBJ1-2,TRBD1,15,TGTGCCAGCAGCCCTGGACAGGGTGTCAACTATGGCTACACCTTC,CASSPGQGVNYGYTF
.,TRBV5-1,TRBJ1-6,.,15,TGCGCCAGCAGCTTCGCACAGGGCGGTAATTCACCCCTCCACTTT,CASSFAQGGNSPLHF
.,TRBV11-2,TRBJ2-5,TRBD2,15,TGTGCCAGCAGAACAGGACTAGCGGGGTGGGAGACCCAGTACTTC,CASRTGLAGWETQYF
.,TRBV28,TRBJ1-6,.,14,TGTGCCAGCACCGGGGGGGATACTAATTCACCCCTCCACTTT,CASTGGDTNSPLHF
.,TRBV28,TRBJ2-2,TRBD2,16,TGTGCCAGCAGTTTGTCGGGGAGGGGCCTTTCCGGGGAGCTGTTTTTT,CASSLSGRGLSGELFF
.,TRBV12-5,TRBJ1-5,.,14,TGTGCTAGTGGTCCTCTGGGGCGCAATCAGCCCCAGCATTTT,CASGPLGRNQPQHF
once,TRBV28,TRBJ2-7,.,16,TGTGCCAGCAGTTTCCGGAGGACAGTACCCACCTACGAGCAGTACTTC,CASSFRRTVPTYEQYF
.,TRBV2,TRBJ1-1,.,13,TGTGCCAGCAGTGGGGGCCGGGACACTGAAGCTTTCTTT,CASSGGRDTEAFF
.,TRBV30,TRBJ1-5,TRBD1,15,TGTGCCTGGAGTGGACAGGGTTGGGGTAATCAGCCCCAGCATTTT,CAWSGQGWGNQPQHF
.,TRBV5-3,TRBJ2-7,.,13,TGTGCCAGAAGCTGGGCAGGCACCTACGAGCAGTACTTC,CARSWAGTYEQYF
.,TRBV27,TRBJ2-1,TRBD2,16,TGTGCCAGCACCTTGCGCGGACTAGCGGGAGAAAATGAGCAGTTCTTC,CASTLRGLAGENEQFF
.,TRBV19,TRBJ1-2,.,14,TGTGCCAGTAGTATCCGGACAGTAAACTATGGCTACACCTTC,CASSIRTVNYGYTF
.,TRBV5-1,TRBJ2-3,.,15,TGCGCCAGCAGCTTGAGGGTAGCGGCCACAGATACGCAGTATTTT,CASSLRVAATDTQYF
few,TRBV5-1,TRBJ1-2,.,14,TGCGCCAGCGGGGAGGGCCGGGGGAACTATGGCTACACCTTC,CASGEGRGNYGYTF
.,TRBV5-5,TRBJ2-7,.,15,TGTGCCAGCAGCTTGGGCGGCATAGCCCCTGGGGAGCAGTACTTC,CASSLGGIAPGEQYF
.,TRBV5-1,TRBJ1-2,.,13,TGCGCCAGCAGCTTTGAGACTAACTATGGCTACACCTTC,CASSFETNYGYTF
.,TRBV19,TRBJ1-1,.,14,TGTGCCAGTAGTTTTGGGACACAGAACACTGAAGCTTTCTTT,CASSFGTQNTEAFF
.,TRBV6-2/TRBV6-3,TRBJ2-7,TRBD2,14,TGTGCCAGCAGCCGCACCGGGACTAGCGGCGAGCAGTACTTC,CASSRTGTSGEQYF